Each of the 14 T cell receptor beta chains below was sequenced from the same sample in a study of blood T cell repertoires in COVID-19. The data were produced by immunoSEQ multiplex PCR, yet TCRdb's version contains in-frame clones alone and is incomplete. The table includes about 120,000 clones, just over 70% detected once. Sequencing was performed on peripheral blood. The receptors here all came from a human donor with acute or convalescent COVID-19. The donor label of this sample is uncertain.

This chain joins TRBV3-1 (or the pseudogene TRBV3-2) and TRBJ1-2; D is uncertain. Trimming took 4 bases from V and 9 from J, leaving 15 bases between them. The CDR3 is 13 amino acids. Germline V gene sequence: CDR1 LGHDT, CDR2 YNNKEL (reference sequence). The CDR3 DNA sequence: TGTGCCAGCAGCCCAAGAGTTTCGGGGAGCTACACCTTC. The encoded protein is CASSPRVSGSYTF.

This clone has at least ten counts. The V and J genes are TRBV19 and TRBJ1-2, with D possibly being TRBD1 (5 bases). The CDR3 extends over 14 amino acids. Germline V gives CDR1 LNHDA, CDR2 SQIVND (reference sequence). V lost 2 bases, J lost 4 bases, and 11 bases lay in between. Here the CDR3 DNA reads TGTGCCAGTAGTATACTGGGGCAGGCCTATGGCTACACCTTC. It specifies CASSILGQAYGYTF.

The chain recombines TRBV4-1 with TRBJ2-5; TRBD2 matches 8 bases. The CDR3 consists of 17 residues. Trimming cost V 0 bases and J 5 bases; bases outside gene matches: 11. Germline lookup yields CDR1 MGHRA and CDR2 YSYEKL. CDR3 sequence: CASSQEGMGLGAETQYF. In nucleotides, the CDR3 is TGCGCCAGCAGCCAAGAAGGGATGGGACTAGGTGCGGAGACCCAGTACTTC.

V gene TRBV4-2 combines with J gene TRBJ1-6, with a tentative D call TRBD1 (6 bases). CDR3 length: 16 amino acids. The germline CDR1 and CDR2 sequences are LGHNA and YNFKEQ. V lost 0 bases and J 7 bases, leaving 13 bases between the germline ends. CDR3 residues: CASSQDRWTANSPLHF. Here the CDR3 DNA reads TGTGCCAGCAGCCAAGATCGGTGGACAGCAAATTCACCCCTCCACTTT.

The CDR3 here is CASSLGTVVAKNIQYF. The DNA for the CDR3 is TGCGCCAGCAGCTTGGGGACAGTCGTAGCCAAAAACATTCAGTACTTC. The rearrangement links TRBV5-1 to TRBJ2-4; a possible D gene is TRBD1 (6 bases). Germline V gives CDR1 SGHRS, CDR2 YFSETQ. This CDR3 is built from 16 residues. Between the trimmed V and J ends, which lost 0 bases and 0 bases, there was a span of 10 bases.

In this sample, this clone turned up many times. The chain is built from TRBV7-9 and TRBJ2-7, with 8 bases that match TRBD2. Per the germline V gene, CDR1 is SEHNR and CDR2 is FQNEAQ (reference sequence). The CDR3 consists of 16 residues. V shed 1 base, J shed 5 bases, and the junction held 10 bases outside the gene matches. The CDR3 DNA is TGTGCCAGCAGCTTAGGCTCGGCAGCGGGGGACAACGAGCAGTACTTC. Translating gives CASSLGSAAGDNEQYF.

This chain uses TRBV18 with TRBJ1-3; D might be TRBD1 (5 bases). Germline V gene data show CDR1 as KGHSH and CDR2 as LQKENI. V lost 6 bases to trimming and J lost 0 bases, with 12 bases between them. This CDR3 has 15 amino acids. The chain's CDR3 is CASSPQGHSGNTIYF. CDR3 DNA: TGTGCCAGCTCCCCGCAGGGCCACTCTGGAAACACCATATATTTT. The whole variable domain, filled in from reference TRBV18 and TRBJ1-3, reads NAGVMQNPRHLVRRRGQEARLRCSPMKGHSHVYWYRQLPEEGLKFMVYLQKENIIDESGMPKERFSAEFPKEGPSILRIQQVVRGDSAAYFCASSPQGHSGNTIYFGEGSWLTVV.

The chain couples TRBV20-1 to TRBJ1-3; the D is unclear. In germline, CDR1 is DFQATT, CDR2 SNEGSKA (reference sequence). Trimming took 6 bases from V and 0 from J, leaving 3 bases between them. The CDR3 length is 11 residues. The CDR3, as DNA: TGCAGTGCGAGCTCTGGAAACACCATATATTTT. Its translation is CSASSGNTIYF.

This clone was counted only a few times. The chain has TRBV4-1 and TRBJ2-1; perhaps TRBD2 as D (7 bases). The germline gives CDR1 MGHRA, CDR2 YSYEKL. The CDR3 is 13 residues long. Trimming removed 3 bases at V and 8 bases at J, with 11 bases between. The DNA of the CDR3 is TGCGCCAGCAGCCAGGGGGGGCTTTATGAGCAGTTCTTC. Translating it yields CASSQGGLYEQFF.

V usage is TRBV7-9 and J usage is TRBJ2-7; TRBD1 aligns across 9 bases. The germline V gene encodes CDR1 SEHNR and CDR2 FQNEAQ (reference sequence). The J segment lost 0 bases and the V segment lost 3 bases, leaving 6 bases of the junction unmatched. The CDR3 is 16 amino acids. The CDR3 spells CASSFGTGQVSYEQYF. DNA for the CDR3: TGTGCCAGCAGCTTCGGGACAGGGCAAGTCTCCTACGAGCAGTACTTC. Combining the CDR3 with reference TRBV7-9 and TRBJ2-7 gives the whole variable domain DTGVSQNPRHKITKRGQNVTFRCDPISEHNRLYWYRQTLGQGPEFLTYFQNEAQLEKSRLLSDRFSAERPKGSFSTLEIQRTEQGDSAMYLCASSFGTGQVSYEQYFGPGTRLTVT.

The chain carries TRBV27 and TRBJ2-1, with 8 nucleotides matching TRBD1. J was trimmed by 5 bases and V by 8 bases; bases with no gene match: 5. Looked up from germline, CDR1 is MNHEY and CDR2 is SMNVEV (reference sequence). The CDR3 has 13 residues. The CDR3, as DNA: TGTGCCAGCGGGGGACAGGTCAACAATGAGCAGTTCTTC. Translating gives CASGGQVNNEQFF.

The V call is TRBV9, the J call TRBJ2-3; 14 bases map to TRBD2. The CDR3 loop spans 18 amino acids. Trimming cost V 0 bases and J 1 base; bases outside gene matches: 4. Germline assignment: CDR1 SGDLS and CDR2 YYNGEE. The CDR3 loop reads CASSVGTSGGTRTDTQYF. The CDR3 nucleotides are TGTGCCAGCAGCGTAGGGACTAGCGGGGGGACACGCACAGATACGCAGTATTTT.

This clone was detected only a few times. The J gene is TRBJ2-1, the V gene TRBV18, with 11 bases lining up with TRBD2. This CDR3 spans 15 amino acids. V lost 4 bases to trimming and J lost 7 bases; unmatched junction nucleotides: 6. Germline V gene data show CDR1 as KGHSH and CDR2 as LQKENI. The CDR3 is CASSRPSGGLNEQFF. For the CDR3, the DNA is TGTGCCAGCTCACGCCCTAGCGGGGGGCTTAATGAGCAGTTCTTC.

This clone showed up just a few times. The V call is TRBV18, the J call TRBJ2-6, with a weak D call TRBD2 (6 bases). V was pared by 1 base and J by 2 bases, with 9 bases between. CDR1 and CDR2 from the germline V gene are KGHSH and LQKENI. The CDR3 is made up of 16 amino acids. CDR3 DNA: TGTGCCAGCTCACCACGGGGGGTCCCTGGGGCCAACGTCCTGACTTTC. This codes for CASSPRGVPGANVLTF.